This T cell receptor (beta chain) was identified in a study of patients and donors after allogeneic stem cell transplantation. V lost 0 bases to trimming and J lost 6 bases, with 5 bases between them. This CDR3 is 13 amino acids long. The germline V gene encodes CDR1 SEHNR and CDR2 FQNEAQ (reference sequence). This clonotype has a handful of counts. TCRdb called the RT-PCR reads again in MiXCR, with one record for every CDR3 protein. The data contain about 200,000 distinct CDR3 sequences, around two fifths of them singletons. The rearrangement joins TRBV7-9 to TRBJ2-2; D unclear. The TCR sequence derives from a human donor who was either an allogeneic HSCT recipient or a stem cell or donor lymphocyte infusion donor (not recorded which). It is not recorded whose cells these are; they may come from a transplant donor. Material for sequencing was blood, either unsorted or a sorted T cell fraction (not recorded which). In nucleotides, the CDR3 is TGTGCCAGCAGCTTAGCAGAGTCCGGGGAGCTGTTTTTT. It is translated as CASSLAESGELFF.